This TCR beta chain appears in the sequencing data of a study of cytomegalovirus exposure and HLA in healthy donors. Study background: Of some 400 genotyped donors, 81% grouped in the Caucasian-associated ancestry cluster. Findings and limits, study-wide: Later analysis indicated greater clonal expansion among HLA-associated TCR beta chains than among equally common other chains.

The germline CDR1 and CDR2 sequences are SGDLS and YYNGEE. The CDR3 runs 16 residues. Trimming pared 3 bases from V and 7 bases from J, leaving 19 bases between. A word on this clone: Its antigen is undetermined.

Donors in the study were healthy people who gave bone marrow. Use of 60 Vbeta and 13 Jbeta primers characterized the PCR. Sequenced by immunoSEQ multiplex PCR; TCRdb stores in-frame clones only, minus some. This repertoire includes just over 150,000 clones. The chain carries TRBV9 and TRBJ2-2; D is perhaps TRBD2 (5 bases). Sequencing input: PBMCs. This sequence originates from a young man in good health and CMV-seronegative. The CDR3 reads CASSGAGGSKVGELFF. CDR3 DNA sequence: TGTGCCAGCAGCGGAGCTGGTGGGAGTAAGGTCGGGGAGCTGTTTTTT.